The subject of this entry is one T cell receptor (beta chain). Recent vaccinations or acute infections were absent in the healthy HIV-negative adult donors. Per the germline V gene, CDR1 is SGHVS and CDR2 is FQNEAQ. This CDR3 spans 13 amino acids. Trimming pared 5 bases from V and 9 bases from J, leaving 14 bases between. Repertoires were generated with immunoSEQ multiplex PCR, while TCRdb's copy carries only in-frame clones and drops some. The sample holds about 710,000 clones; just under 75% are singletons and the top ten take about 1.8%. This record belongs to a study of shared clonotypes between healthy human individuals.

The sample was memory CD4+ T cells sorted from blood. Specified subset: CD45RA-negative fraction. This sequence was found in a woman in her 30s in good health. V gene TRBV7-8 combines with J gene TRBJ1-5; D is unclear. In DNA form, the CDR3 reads TGTGCCAGCAGCCAAGGACGAGAGAGGCCCCAGCATTTT. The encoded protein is CASSQGRERPQHF.